This TCR beta chain was profiled in a study of blood T cell repertoires in COVID-19. Background on the study: COVID-19 samples from acute and convalescent phases originated in the United States, Italy and Spain.

CDR1 SGHRS and CDR2 YFSETQ come from the germline V gene. The CDR3 is made up of 11 amino acids. V lost 1 base, J lost 9 bases, and 6 bases lay in between. In the source study's methods: Quantification of nucleated cells was approximated via reference gene primer amplification. The assay was immunoSEQ multiplex PCR, and TCRdb's table has in-frame clones only and misses some. The V and J calls and the clone size are those of that table, but D and trimming were determined from the DNA. In the table there are 150,000 or so clones, around 84% of which are singletons. Sequencing input: peripheral blood. The chain employs TRBV5-1 and TRBJ2-3; D remains ambiguous. The clonotype comes from a woman aged 55-69 years with acute or convalescent COVID-19. The CDR3 loop reads CASSLTETQYF. The DNA of the CDR3 is TGCGCCAGCAGCTTGACCGAGACGCAGTATTTT. Supplemented by reference TRBV5-1 and TRBJ2-3, the full variable domain reads KAGVTQTPRYLIKTRGQQVTLSCSPISGHRSVSWYQQTPGQGLQFLFEYFSETQRNKGNFPGRFSGRQFSNSRSEMNVSTLELGDSALYLCASSLTETQYFGPGTRLTVL.